A selection of T cell receptor beta chains follows, all from one sample in a study of Graves' ophthalmopathy and Graves' hyperthyroidism. TCRdb itself ran the multiplex PCR reads through MiXCR, one entry per CDR3 protein. The data hold 450,000 or so distinct CDR3 sequences, with approximately 15% observed a single time. The sequenced sample consisted of blood. Receptor source: a woman between 25 and 40 years old with Graves' ophthalmopathy. Both conserved end residues are part of each CDR3. The order of the fields is V gene, clone size, J gene, D gene, CDR3 protein, CDR3 DNA. A D gene is named only where the DNA matches it firmly. Size is stated for part of the rows, as once, few or many counts, or as a class when the clone is expanded.

v_call: TRBV11-1
clone_size: .
j_call: TRBJ2-7
d_call: TRBD1
cdr3_aa: CASSPRGANRGSYEQYF
cdr3_nt: TGTGCCAGCAGCCCAAGGGGTGCAAACAGGGGGTCGTACGAGCAGTACTTC

v_call: TRBV12-5
clone_size: few
j_call: TRBJ2-7
d_call: .
cdr3_aa: CASGLEPGTEQYF
cdr3_nt: TGTGCTAGTGGTTTGGAACCGGGAACCGAGCAGTACTTC

v_call: TRBV28
clone_size: many
j_call: TRBJ2-7
d_call: TRBD1
cdr3_aa: CASSRTGGVDEQYF
cdr3_nt: TGTGCCAGCAGCCGGACAGGGGGCGTAGACGAGCAGTACTTC

v_call: TRBV5-1
clone_size: few
j_call: TRBJ2-3
d_call: .
cdr3_aa: CASSLIPGSTDTQYF
cdr3_nt: TGCGCCAGCAGCTTGATTCCGGGATCCACAGATACGCAGTATTTT

v_call: TRBV24-1
clone_size: many
j_call: TRBJ2-5
d_call: .
cdr3_aa: CATSVSLGEGQTQYF
cdr3_nt: TGTGCCACCAGTGTCTCCCTTGGGGAAGGCCAGACCCAGTACTTC

v_call: TRBV4-1
clone_size: many
j_call: TRBJ1-2
d_call: .
cdr3_aa: CASSDQENYGYTF
cdr3_nt: TGCGCCAGCAGCGACCAGGAGAACTATGGCTACACCTTC

v_call: TRBV27
clone_size: many
j_call: TRBJ2-7
d_call: .
cdr3_aa: CASSSPTRTGIEQYF
cdr3_nt: TGTGCCAGCAGCTCCCCGACTCGCACCGGTATTGAGCAGTACTTC

v_call: TRBV30
clone_size: .
j_call: TRBJ2-5
d_call: TRBD2
cdr3_aa: CAWSVLAGSGTQYF
cdr3_nt: TGTGCCTGGAGTGTACTAGCGGGGAGCGGGACCCAGTACTTC

v_call: TRBV20-1
clone_size: many
j_call: TRBJ1-1
d_call: TRBD1
cdr3_aa: CSASRNPTGGTEAFF
cdr3_nt: TGCAGTGCTAGCCGAAATCCGACAGGGGGCACTGAAGCTTTCTTT

v_call: TRBV2
clone_size: many
j_call: TRBJ2-2
d_call: .
cdr3_aa: CASSMGELFF
cdr3_nt: TGTGCCAGCAGTATGGGGGAGCTGTTTTTT

v_call: TRBV30
clone_size: many
j_call: TRBJ2-2
d_call: .
cdr3_aa: CAWTDGETGELFF
cdr3_nt: TGTGCCTGGACCGATGGGGAAACCGGGGAGCTGTTTTTT

v_call: TRBV11-2
clone_size: many
j_call: TRBJ2-7
d_call: .
cdr3_aa: CASSLDTGAHRDEQYF
cdr3_nt: TGTGCCAGCAGCTTAGATACCGGGGCCCACCGCGACGAGCAGTACTTC

v_call: TRBV11-1
clone_size: many
j_call: TRBJ2-7
d_call: TRBD1
cdr3_aa: CASSLSGQGEQYF
cdr3_nt: TGTGCCAGCAGCTTATCGGGACAGGGCGAGCAGTACTTC

v_call: TRBV19
clone_size: many
j_call: TRBJ2-7
d_call: .
cdr3_aa: CASSPRGHYEQYF
cdr3_nt: TGTGCCAGTAGTCCCAGGGGCCACTACGAGCAGTACTTC

v_call: TRBV7-2
clone_size: .
j_call: TRBJ2-6
d_call: .
cdr3_aa: CASSLAWTVRANVLTF
cdr3_nt: TGTGCCAGCAGCTTAGCGTGGACGGTACGGGCCAACGTCCTGACTTTC

v_call: TRBV29-1
clone_size: many
j_call: TRBJ2-7
d_call: .
cdr3_aa: CSAKGDPYEQYF
cdr3_nt: TGCAGCGCCAAGGGTGATCCCTACGAGCAGTACTTC

v_call: TRBV29-1
clone_size: .
j_call: TRBJ2-5
d_call: .
cdr3_aa: CSGAERWETQYF
cdr3_nt: TGCAGCGGTGCTGAGAGGTGGGAGACCCAGTACTTC

v_call: TRBV6-5
clone_size: .
j_call: TRBJ2-7
d_call: .
cdr3_aa: CASSYVQGNNEQYF
cdr3_nt: TGTGCCAGCAGTTACGTCCAGGGCAACAACGAGCAGTACTTC

v_call: TRBV19
clone_size: many
j_call: TRBJ1-3
d_call: .
cdr3_aa: CASMSGDTIYF
cdr3_nt: TGTGCCAGTATGAGCGGAGACACCATATATTTT

v_call: TRBV9
clone_size: .
j_call: TRBJ2-7
d_call: .
cdr3_aa: CASSSSREQYF
cdr3_nt: TGTGCCAGCAGCTCCTCTCGCGAGCAGTACTTC

v_call: TRBV19
clone_size: .
j_call: TRBJ1-1
d_call: .
cdr3_aa: CTSSIENEAFF
cdr3_nt: TGTACCAGTAGTATCGAGAATGAAGCTTTCTTT

v_call: TRBV27
clone_size: few
j_call: TRBJ2-7
d_call: TRBD2
cdr3_aa: CASTYTRTSGNHEQYF
cdr3_nt: TGTGCCAGCACCTATACAAGGACTAGCGGGAACCACGAGCAGTACTTC

v_call: TRBV6-5
clone_size: many
j_call: TRBJ2-7
d_call: TRBD1
cdr3_aa: CASSSRRTGEGEQYF
cdr3_nt: TGTGCCAGCAGTTCCCGACGGACAGGAGAAGGCGAGCAGTACTTC

v_call: TRBV6-1
clone_size: many
j_call: TRBJ1-1
d_call: .
cdr3_aa: CASRDPSAGDTEAFF
cdr3_nt: TGTGCCAGCAGGGATCCATCCGCGGGGGACACTGAAGCTTTCTTT

v_call: TRBV6-1
clone_size: many
j_call: TRBJ1-2
d_call: .
cdr3_aa: CASSPRRERGSGYTF
cdr3_nt: TGTGCCAGCAGCCCCCGTAGGGAACGGGGCAGCGGCTACACCTTC

v_call: TRBV10-1
clone_size: .
j_call: TRBJ2-7
d_call: .
cdr3_aa: CATPSPGLYEQYF
cdr3_nt: TGCGCCACCCCATCACCCGGACTCTACGAGCAGTACTTC

v_call: TRBV12-3/TRBV12-4
clone_size: many
j_call: TRBJ2-7
d_call: .
cdr3_aa: CASSSNRWGEQYF
cdr3_nt: TGTGCCAGCAGTTCCAACCGTTGGGGGGAGCAGTACTTC

v_call: TRBV6-1
clone_size: many
j_call: TRBJ1-2
d_call: .
cdr3_aa: CASTNGGTLAVGGYTF
cdr3_nt: TGTGCCAGCACCAACGGGGGGACCCTCGCCGTCGGGGGCTACACCTTC

v_call: TRBV30
clone_size: many
j_call: TRBJ2-5
d_call: .
cdr3_aa: CAWMRDYQETQYF
cdr3_nt: TGTGCCTGGATGCGGGATTACCAAGAGACCCAGTACTTC

v_call: TRBV15
clone_size: many
j_call: TRBJ1-2
d_call: TRBD1
cdr3_aa: CATSRGTGPVYGYTF
cdr3_nt: TGTGCCACCAGCAGAGGGACAGGACCTGTCTATGGCTACACCTTC

v_call: TRBV28
clone_size: many
j_call: TRBJ1-2
d_call: .
cdr3_aa: CASSLGLPGTNYGYTF
cdr3_nt: TGTGCCAGCAGTTTAGGTCTGCCAGGGACTAACTATGGCTACACCTTC

v_call: TRBV6-5
clone_size: many
j_call: TRBJ2-7
d_call: .
cdr3_aa: CASSYSGRPGYEQYF
cdr3_nt: TGTGCCAGCAGTTACTCTGGCAGGCCCGGCTACGAGCAGTACTTC

v_call: TRBV11-1
clone_size: many
j_call: TRBJ2-6
d_call: .
cdr3_aa: CASSFRRSGANVLTF
cdr3_nt: TGTGCCAGCAGCTTCAGACGCTCTGGGGCCAACGTCCTGACTTTC

v_call: TRBV9
clone_size: many
j_call: TRBJ1-2
d_call: TRBD1
cdr3_aa: CASSAGQGQGYTF
cdr3_nt: TGTGCCAGCAGCGCGGGACAGGGGCAAGGCTACACCTTC

v_call: TRBV12-3/TRBV12-4
clone_size: many
j_call: TRBJ1-2
d_call: TRBD1
cdr3_aa: CASRLTGGINYGYTF
cdr3_nt: TGTGCCAGCAGGTTGACAGGGGGCATTAACTATGGCTACACCTTC

v_call: TRBV6-1
clone_size: few
j_call: TRBJ2-7
d_call: .
cdr3_aa: CASSTTPTYEQYF
cdr3_nt: TGTGCCAGCAGTACAACCCCGACCTACGAGCAGTACTTC

v_call: TRBV30
clone_size: many
j_call: TRBJ1-1
d_call: .
cdr3_aa: CAWGGFFDGQNTEAFF
cdr3_nt: TGTGCCTGGGGAGGTTTCTTTGACGGACAGAACACTGAAGCTTTCTTT